This T cell receptor (beta chain) comes out of a study of cytomegalovirus exposure and HLA in healthy donors (dated by TCRdb to about 2017). As for the study more broadly: According to an earlier analysis of a few hundred of the donors, 150 million to 200 million T cells yielded some 110 million unique TCR beta sequences and roughly 280 Gb of sequence data. About 320 gigabases of sequencing data and some 85 million unique TCR sequences were included in an early release covering several hundred HLA-typed donors. Donor age, sex, ethnicity and CMV serostatus were compiled alongside the repertoire data. Several DR-DQ haplotypes were handled as single units for association and clustering because linkage in the cohort was strong. Using immunosequencing, the study profiled T cell repertoires from 550 to 750 subjects and related those repertoires to cytomegalovirus serostatus. In a later analysis, previously published TCR beta repertoires from about 640 donors were re-analyzed and high-resolution HLA genotyping was added so that TCR occurrence patterns could be studied. The aim of the study was to test whether cataloging public T cell receptors could identify signatures of past pathogen exposure. To predict cytomegalovirus infection status, the study brought together high-throughput TCR immunosequencing, statistical association of individual TCRs with disease status, and machine learning. A later genetic analysis took genome-wide SNP genotypes for about three fifths of the 666 donors and used that subset as a discovery cohort. Rather than drawing on any new phenotypic data, the later analysis identified candidate immune exposures from TCR beta sequences and the way those sequences occurred across donors. On average, around 240,000 unique TCR beta nucleotide sequences were sequenced per donor among 350 to 400 genotyped donors of the cohort, with roughly 18% of those sequences being non-productive. All discovery cohort repertoires had been generated on a single sequencing platform. HLA typing included class I and class II loci at four-digit resolution. The number of donors typed differed by locus, with about 629-630 for A, B, C, DRB1 and DQB1, roughly 550 for DQA1, over 600 for DPA1, and 472 for DPB1. A separate validation cohort of about 110 different subjects was used in addition to the approximately 670-subject first cohort. The genetic ancestry cluster associated with self-reported Caucasian donors included about four fifths of the 300 to 450 genotyped donors. An earlier analysis of some 600 of the donors applied high-throughput TCR beta sequencing to assess whether each TCR beta V gene segment acted as functional or pseudogenic. Study-wide conclusions, independent of this receptor: When HLA alleles, especially DR and DQ, strongly co-occurred, attributing TCR associations to individual alleles was difficult. It was suggested by the authors that the approach could potentially be generalized to other disease states and immunological phenotypes. Broadly in line with IMGT annotations, most TCR beta V segments showed up in productive rearrangements about 87% or about 30% of the time in an earlier analysis of about 500 of the donors. In a later analysis, 15,000 to 20,000 TCR beta sequences were associated with specific HLA alleles at a false discovery rate of 0.05. In a later analysis, HLA-associated TCR beta chains showed more clonal expansion and lower generation probabilities than non-associated chains that were equally common. The classifier was reported to diagnose cytomegalovirus status with high specificity and sensitivity in both the original and validation cohorts. V-gene and J-gene trimming of TCR beta chains was associated with a missense DCLRE1C variant in a later genetic analysis, and the association was replicated in an independent cohort. Several of the top co-occurrence clusters appeared to be linked to parvovirus B19, influenza, CMV and Epstein-Barr virus, according to a later analysis. According to a later analysis, TCR association rates differed among HLA loci, with DRB1 alleles showing the most associated TCRs and HLA-C alleles showing the fewest. Sequencing depth was assumed to be roughly uniform across donors in the presence/absence analyses, though that assumption may not hold. Some IMGT-functional V segments, including TRBV6-2 and TRBV6-3, could not be distinguished by the 87-base-pair reads and were therefore excluded. A further reported finding was that TCR beta sequences accurately predicted the HLA-A and HLA-B alleles for most subjects in the first cohort. A group of highly shared sequence variants was considered likely to be a technical artifact of the sequencing pipeline. In this cohort, only TCR beta chains were sequenced, and detectable features were limited by the absence of alpha or paired-chain data. For the cohort, immune exposure information was limited to CMV serostatus. In a later analysis, most CMV-associated TCR beta chains were found to appear HLA-restricted, with HLA associations seemingly driven largely by CMV exposure. Three of the identified cytomegalovirus-associated TCR beta chains were confirmed in vitro to be specific for cytomegalovirus antigens. The study gave a list of 150 to 200 TCR beta chains associated with cytomegalovirus. Because some donors lacked HLA typing at each locus, the association tests relied only on the typed subset. In a later genetic analysis, fewer N-insertions in productive TCRs were reported among donors in an Asian-associated ancestry cluster than the approximately 670-donor mean. The earlier analysis of approximately 560 of the donors excluded roughly 16 rarely observed V segments, including chromosome 9 orphons, because counts were too low. Linkage disequilibrium might explain the correlated functional status among segregating V segments, but an unknown experimental factor could not be ruled out. While some public TCRs were present in many individuals, most TCR sequences turned up only very rarely across donors.

The cohort comprised 710 or so healthy bone marrow donors. At the time of sampling, all cohort members were nominally healthy, though unrecorded immune exposures were likely present. The donor was CMV seropositive and belonged to the group of more than 250 seropositive cohort members. Each donor provided a peripheral blood sample, and peripheral blood mononuclear cells were used for TCR beta sequencing. Genomic DNA extraction from the blood cell samples was performed with the Qiagen DNeasy Blood Extraction Kit. Library preparation was by the immunoSEQ multiplex PCR assay. The multiplex PCR relied on a mix of 60 forward primers for TCR Vbeta segments and 13 reverse primers for TCR Jbeta segments. A multiplex PCR assay on genomic DNA amplified the CDR3 region of rearranged TCR beta genes. Amplified TCR beta libraries were sequenced as 87-base-pair reads on the Illumina HiSeq System. The study's own analysis went as follows. Across the 700 or so repertoires, a later analysis counted roughly 84 million unique TCR beta chains, approximately 10 million of which were shared by at least two donors. To remove PCR and sequencing errors, raw reads were error-corrected and collapsed into unique sequences using a nearest-neighbor algorithm that merged closely related sequences. CDR3 sequences were aligned to IMGT reference sequences to assign V, D and J gene segments. For a sequence to be retained, at least a six-nucleotide match to both a V gene segment and a J gene segment was required. Rearrangements were classified as productive when the CDR3 lacked stop codons and remained in frame with V and J, and all other rearrangements were classified as non-productive. Following IMGT convention, CDR3 was defined as the stretch from the second conserved V-encoded cysteine up to the conserved J-encoded phenylalanine. Sequences without an unambiguous match to a single V gene segment were excluded from the earlier analysis of a few hundred of the donors. An earlier analysis of just under 600 of the donors called V segments functional above 56.7% productive rearrangements and segregating when the between-donor standard deviation exceeded 5%. A statistical classification framework was built for diagnosing cytomegalovirus status from the catalog of TCR beta chain sequences. In a later analysis, TCR nucleotide sequences were compared against IMGT/GENE-DB human TR gene sequences so that V and J genes could be assigned. Using the TCRdist pipeline, a later analysis assigned CDR3 sequences along with most-parsimonious VDJ recombination scenarios. In a later analysis, each TCR beta chain was defined by its CDR3 amino acid sequence together with its V-gene family, and reads without a unique V-gene family were excluded. To address suspected cross-contamination and a sequencing artifact, a later analysis removed around 590 highly shared, low-generation-probability nucleotide sequences. In a later analysis, a clonal expansion index was calculated for each public chain from normalized within-repertoire ranks of inferred template counts. In a later analysis, generation probabilities were computed with a VDJ recombination model fitted to out-of-frame rearrangements, and the resulting probabilities were checked against IGoR. In a later analysis, hypergeometric tests were used to score TCR-TCR, TCR-HLA and TCR-CMV co-occurrence, with a repertoire-size bias correction applied to TCR pairs. To estimate false discovery rates, a later analysis permuted the HLA or CMV assignments 20 times. In a later analysis, co-occurring TCRs were grouped using DBSCAN, and TCRdist sequence similarity was added for clustering within HLA-allele-positive subsets. Repertoires with fewer than 30,000 or more than 120,000 public chains were left out of co-occurrence clustering, as were four to six repertoires with anomalous nucleotide sharing. The table was pulled from immuneACCESS by TCRdb, which kept in-frame rearrangements only. Such tables lose some clones; where checked, under half of the loss comes from unresolved V genes, and the rest has no known cause. That table furnishes V, J and clone size, whereas the DNA furnished D and trimming. For this sample the table gives 150,000 to 200,000 clones, of which roughly 70% were detected only once. The ten largest clones capture 2.5% to 3% of the sample.

Concerning this clone: Its antigen is not yet known. No much larger clone exists at a distance of one base, and base qualities are not known.

CDR1 MDHEN and CDR2 SYDVKM were looked up in the germline V gene. For this chain, trimming is 7 bases at the V end and 0 bases at the J end, and the number of junction bases without a gene match is 11. Including cysteine and phenylalanine, the CDR3 has 16 amino acids. Of all the DNA, just the CDR3 is kept, 48 bases in frame from base 1. The chain links TRBV28 with TRBJ1-1; 7 bases in between match TRBD1. Sequencing was done on a sample of PBMCs. The TCR was taken from a woman in her thirties or forties in good health and CMV-seropositive. CDR3 reads: CASTTLGTGVNTEAFF. The DNA sequence is as follows: TGTGCCAGCACTACCTTAGGAACAGGGGTGAACACTGAAGCTTTCTTT. Where the CDR3 stops, the reference TRBV28 and TRBJ1-1 genes take over; the full variable domain is DVKVTQSSRYLVKRTGEKVFLECVQDMDHENMFWYRQDPGLGLRLIYFSYDVKMKEKGDIPEGYSVSREKKERFSLILESASTNQTSMYLCASTTLGTGVNTEAFFGQGTRLTVV.